The 22 T cell receptor beta chains in this list originate from one sample, sequenced in a study of shared clonotypes between healthy human individuals. Profiled with immunoSEQ multiplex PCR; TCRdb holds only in-frame clones, not every one. The sample includes about 1.1 million clones, around 78% of them seen just once. The sample consisted of memory CD4+ T cells from PBMCs. Regarding subset: CD45RA-negative fraction. The receptors shown here come from a man younger than 35 in good health. Some clones in this sample may be carry-over from other donors' samples.

This clone was counted only a few times. This rearrangement joins TRBV6-5 to TRBJ2-1; 11 bases align to TRBD2. V gave up 4 bases and J gave up 7 bases; unmatched junction bases: 9. The CDR3 loop spans 16 amino acids. The V gene's germline CDR1 is MNHEY and CDR2 SVGAGI. CDR3 bases: TGTGCCAGCAGTTCGTTGCTAGCGGGAGGAAAGAATGAGCAGTTCTTC. Translation gives CASSSLLAGGKNEQFF.

This clone was counted only a few times. The genes are TRBV28 and TRBJ1-1; 7 bases line up with TRBD1. The J segment lost 1 base and the V segment lost 4 bases, leaving 9 bases of the junction unmatched. Germline V lookup: CDR1 MDHEN, CDR2 SYDVKM. The CDR3 has 16 residues. The CDR3 sequence: CASSSTGVVGNTEAFF. DNA of the CDR3: TGTGCCAGCAGTTCAACAGGGGTAGTCGGGAACACTGAAGCTTTCTTT.

With regard to this clone: A much larger clone sits a single nucleotide away, making a read error possible. Other DNA sequences in this specimen translate into the identical CDR3. The chain links TRBV5-1 to TRBJ2-2, with D hard to call. The germline gives CDR1 SGHRS, CDR2 YFSETQ. V lost 2 bases to trimming and J lost 3 bases, with 8 bases between them. The CDR3 runs 14 residues. The CDR3 loop is CASSLGPYTGELFF. The CDR3 DNA sequence: TGCGCCAGCAGCTTAGGGCCATACACCGGGGAGCTGTTTTTT.

Of note for this clone: This may stem from a read error, because a much larger clone lies one nucleotide away. Other DNA sequences within the sample encode an identical CDR3. The V call is TRBV6-6, the J call TRBJ1-1, with D hard to call. The V end lost 0 bases, the J end lost 3 bases, and 5 bases lay between the germline ends. Germline V lookup: CDR1 MNHNY, CDR2 SVGAGI (reference sequence). The CDR3 is 13 residues long. The CDR3 coding sequence is TGTGCCAGCAGTTACTCGAGGGACACTGAAGCTTTCTTT. It is translated as CASSYSRDTEAFF.

The chain has TRBV10-1 and TRBJ2-1, with D possibly being TRBD2 (5 bases). CDR3 length: 14 amino acids. With 0 bases removed from V and 6 bases from J, the gap between germline ends came to 9 bases. Germline CDR1 is WNHNN and CDR2 is SYGVQD (reference sequence). CDR3 sequence reads: CASSESRGSNEQFF. The CDR3 nucleotides are TGCGCCAGCAGTGAGTCACGCGGGTCCAATGAGCAGTTCTTC.

For this clone: The same CDR3 also results from other DNA sequences found in this sample. The chain employs TRBV28 and TRBJ1-2; D is unresolved. This CDR3 contains 11 residues. V was trimmed by 5 bases and J by 8 bases, leaving 9 bases between them. CDR1 is MDHEN, CDR2 SYDVKM, per germline. The CDR3: CASSPPPGYTF. The DNA for the CDR3 is TGTGCCAGCAGTCCACCGCCCGGCTACACCTTC.

This clone was picked up a small number of times. CDR3 DNA: TGCGCCAGCAGACCCGGACAGGGTAGGACTGAAGCTTTCTTT. Translation gives CASRPGQGRTEAFF. The chain uses TRBV10-1 and TRBJ1-1, with 8 bases identical to TRBD1. The CDR3 is 14 residues long. Trimming removed 6 bases from V and 5 bases from J; junction bases left unmatched: 8. Germline V gives CDR1 WNHNN, CDR2 SYGVQD (reference sequence).

The J gene is TRBJ2-5, the V gene TRBV7-9; 12 bases agree with TRBD1. After removal of 4 bases from V and 5 bases from J, the junction contained 11 bases not matched to a gene. The CDR3 sequence is 17 residues long. Germline CDR1 reads SEHNR; CDR2 reads FQNEAQ (reference sequence). CDR3 region: CASSSRDRGPWGETQYF. CDR3 in DNA: TGTGCCAGCAGCTCCCGGGACAGGGGGCCGTGGGGGGAGACCCAGTACTTC. The full variable domain, completed using reference TRBV7-9 and TRBJ2-5, is DTGVSQNPRHKITKRGQNVTFRCDPISEHNRLYWYRQTLGQGPEFLTYFQNEAQLEKSRLLSDRFSAERPKGSFSTLEIQRTEQGDSAMYLCASSSRDRGPWGETQYFGPGTRLLVL.

This clone appeared once. The chain is built from TRBV5-4 and TRBJ2-2; the D call may be TRBD1 or TRBD2 (5 bases each). Trimming took off 4 bases at V and 3 bases at J, with 19 bases between the two ends. Germline CDR1 reads SGHNT; CDR2 reads YYREEE (reference sequence). The CDR3 covers 17 residues. CDR3 loop: CASSGALRVGDTGELFF. Here the CDR3 DNA reads TGTGCCAGCAGCGGAGCGCTCAGAGTGGGGGACACCGGGGAGCTGTTTTTT.

This clone was seen a handful of times. The CDR3 is CSGRENTEAFF. CDR3 DNA: TGCAGCGGGAGGGAGAACACTGAAGCTTTCTTT. V is TRBV29-1 and J is TRBJ1-1; D is unresolved. The V gene lost 7 bases and the J gene lost 1 base, with 7 bases spanning the gap. CDR3 length: 11 residues. CDR1 is SQVTM and CDR2 is ANQGSEA in the germline V gene. Full variable domain (outside the CDR3, taken from reference TRBV29-1 and TRBJ1-1): SAVISQKPSRDICQRGTSLTIQCQVDSQVTMMFWYRQQPGQSLTLIATANQGSEATYESGFVIDKFPISRPNLTFSTLTVSNMSPEDSSIYLCSGRENTEAFFGQGTRLTVV.

The chain carries TRBV18 and TRBJ1-3, with D unresolved. CDR1 KGHSH and CDR2 LQKENI come from the germline V gene. The V end was cut by 4 bases, the J end by 2 bases, with 12 bases between. The CDR3 consists of 15 residues. Written as DNA, the CDR3 is TGTGCCAGCTCACACTCGGAGGCCACTGGAAACACCATATATTTT. It codes for CASSHSEATGNTIYF. The entire variable domain, with the rest obtained from reference TRBV18 and TRBJ1-3, is as follows: NAGVMQNPRHLVRRRGQEARLRCSPMKGHSHVYWYRQLPEEGLKFMVYLQKENIIDESGMPKERFSAEFPKEGPSILRIQQVVRGDSAAYFCASSHSEATGNTIYFGEGSWLTVV.

V is TRBV2 and J is TRBJ1-5; 9 bases align to TRBD1. V lost 6 bases and J lost 3; bases outside the gene matches: 9. From germline, CDR1 is SNHLY and CDR2 FYNNEI. CDR3 length: 16 residues. The CDR3 protein is CASRKLTGGNNQPQHF. The CDR3 bases are TGTGCCAGCAGGAAACTGACAGGGGGTAACAATCAGCCCCAGCATTTT.

A single count supports this clone. The sample carries other DNA sequences with the same CDR3. The V gene is TRBV28, the J gene TRBJ1-5; D uncertain. The CDR3 is 12 amino acids. The germline V gene encodes CDR1 MDHEN and CDR2 SYDVKM. V lost 2 bases to trimming and J lost 6 bases, with 5 bases between them. The CDR3 reads CASSLGRQPQHF. The CDR3 DNA is TGTGCCAGCAGTTTAGGGCGTCAGCCCCAGCATTTT.

The rearrangement joins TRBV10-2 to TRBJ2-6; TRBD1 might be the D (5 bases). The CDR3 extends over 16 amino acids. V lost 10 bases and J 3 bases, leaving 19 bases between the germline ends. The germline gives CDR1 WSHSY, CDR2 SAAADI. CDR3 nucleotides: TGCGCCACCGAGGCAGGGTGGGGCGTTGGGGCCAACGTCCTGACTTTC. It encodes CATEAGWGVGANVLTF.

This clone was seen once. This chain's CDR3 is CASSPGGGEIYGYTF. The CDR3 bases are TGTGCCAGCTCACCTGGCGGAGGGGAGATCTATGGCTACACCTTC. This chain connects TRBV18 to TRBJ1-2; D perhaps matches TRBD1 (5 bases). Trimming took 3 bases from V and 4 from J, leaving 15 bases between them. CDR1 is KGHSH and CDR2 is LQKENI in the germline V gene. CDR3 size: 15 residues.

This clone was observed at least ten times. This CDR3 is also generated by other DNA sequences in the sample. V gene TRBV6-1 combines with J gene TRBJ1-1; 8 bases fit TRBD1. Germline lookup yields CDR1 MNHNS and CDR2 SASEGT. This CDR3 has 12 residues. V dropped 6 bases and J dropped 5; count of bases not matched to a gene: 2. CDR3 nucleotide sequence: TGTGCCAGCAGCCGGACAGGGACTGAAGCTTTCTTT. It yields the protein CASSRTGTEAFF.

This chain connects TRBV7-3 to TRBJ1-1; no definite D call. Trimming left V 5 bases short and J 6 bases short, with 13 bases between. This CDR3 region has 13 residues. Germline CDR1 reads SGHTA; CDR2 reads FQGTGA. Written as DNA, the CDR3 is TGTGCCAGCAGCGATCCAGTCAGGCCTGAAGCTTTCTTT. Amino acid sequence: CASSDPVRPEAFF.

This clone was observed a handful of times. The rearrangement links TRBV7-2 to TRBJ1-2; 9 bases fit TRBD1. The CDR3 spans 14 residues. Germline V gene lookup returns CDR1 SGHTA and CDR2 FQGNSA. V shed 5 bases, J shed 5 bases, and the junction held 6 bases outside the gene matches. The CDR3 sequence: CASSARQGDYGYTF. CDR3 DNA: TGTGCCAGCAGCGCCCGACAGGGGGATTATGGCTACACCTTC.

The genes are TRBV7-7 and TRBJ2-2; D gene unclear. CDR3 length equals 13 residues. Per the germline V gene, CDR1 is SSHAT and CDR2 is FNYEAQ (reference sequence). V was clipped by 8 bases and J by 7 bases, with 14 bases between them. The CDR3 protein is CASQEWSDGELFF. The CDR3 DNA follows: TGTGCCAGCCAGGAGTGGTCTGACGGGGAGCTGTTTTTT. The full variable domain, with the rest looked up from reference TRBV7-7 and TRBJ2-2, is GAGVSQSPRYKVTKRGQDVTLRCDPISSHATLYWYQQALGQGPEFLTYFNYEAQPDKSGLPSDRFSAERPEGSISTLTIQRTEQRDSAMYRCASQEWSDGELFFGEGSRLTVL.

This chain connects TRBV5-6 to TRBJ1-5; 8 positions match TRBD1. Trimming took 4 bases from V and 5 from J; bases not matched to a gene: 2. From germline, CDR1 is SGHDT and CDR2 YYEEEE. The CDR3 consists of 13 residues. CDR3 DNA sequence: TGTGCCAGCAGCCTACAGGGGGATCAGCCCCAGCATTTT. Translation gives CASSLQGDQPQHF.

The chain uses TRBV2 and TRBJ2-1; 8 bases are shared with TRBD2. CDR1 SNHLY and CDR2 FYNNEI come from the germline V gene. The ends lost 10 bases at V and 8 bases at J; junction bases unmatched: 10. The CDR3 consists of 13 residues. CDR3 bases: TGTGCCACCGGGAGGGTTGAGTGGCATGAGCAGTTCTTC. As protein: CATGRVEWHEQFF.

The chain links TRBV2 to TRBJ1-5; D unclear. The CDR3 consists of 11 residues. CDR1 SNHLY and CDR2 FYNNEI come from the germline V gene. The V gene lost 0 bases and the J gene lost 16 bases, with 10 bases spanning the gap. The CDR3 loop reads CASSEALTPHF. CDR3 sequence (DNA): TGTGCCAGCAGTGAAGCGCTAACCCCTCATTTT.